This T cell receptor beta chain comes out of a study of cytomegalovirus exposure and HLA in healthy donors. A multiplex PCR was run with 60 Vbeta primers and 13 Jbeta primers. The method was immunoSEQ multiplex PCR; TCRdb's version includes in-frame clones alone and lacks a portion of them. The table has 100,000 to 150,000 clones, roughly 79% seen once. Worth noting for this clone: The antigen is not known.

The CDR3 loop spans 15 amino acids. CDR1 is SGHRS, CDR2 YFSETQ, per germline. Trimming took off 4 bases at V and 5 bases at J, with 15 bases between the two ends. Whole-study findings and limits: Prior analysis indicated that the majority of TCR beta V segments exhibited productivity approximately 87% or approximately 30% of the time. Later, an analysis found that common viral pathogens appeared to be linked with several of the most significant clusters.

The sequence came from a young woman in good health and CMV-seronegative. This chain links TRBV5-1 with TRBJ1-4, with D tentatively TRBD1 (5 bases). Sequencing input: PBMCs. CDR3 coding DNA: TGCGCCAGCAGCGACCCCAGGGATTTGAATGAAAAACTGTTTTTT. It is translated as CASSDPRDLNEKLFF.